One sample yielded the 30 T cell receptor beta chains listed below, sequenced in a study of blood T cell repertoires in COVID-19. TCRdb keeps only in-frame clones here, not all; method: immunoSEQ multiplex PCR. The table includes 200,000 to 250,000 clones, around 84% detected once. Input material: peripheral blood. These receptors were collected from a man aged 35 to 55 with acute or convalescent COVID-19.

The CDR3 bases are TGTGCCAGCAGCATCAGGACTAGCGGGGGGGCTATTGATGAGCAGTTCTTC. Its translation is CASSIRTSGGAIDEQFF. J is TRBJ2-1 and V is TRBV7-2, with TRBD2 identical over 15 bases. CDR1 and CDR2 (germline): SGHTA, FQGNSA. Trimming at V came to 5 bases and at J to 8 bases, leaving 10 bases not matched to a gene. CDR3 length equals 17 residues. The full variable domain, its missing parts supplied by reference TRBV7-2 and TRBJ2-1, is GAGVSQSPSNKVTEKGKDVELRCDPISGHTALYWYRQSLGQGLEFLIYFQGNSAPDKSGLPSDRFSAERTGGSVSTLTIQRTQQEDSAVYLCASSIRTSGGAIDEQFFGPGTRLTVL.

This clone appeared a single time. CDR3 loop: CASSVAPDRGAEAFF. The CDR3 DNA follows: TGTGCCAGCAGCGTAGCCCCGGACAGGGGGGCTGAAGCTTTCTTT. J is TRBJ1-1 and V is TRBV9; 10 bases fit TRBD1. Per germline, CDR1 SGDLS and CDR2 YYNGEE. This CDR3 has 15 amino acids. V lost 0 bases and J lost 6; bases outside the gene matches: 5. Looking up the rest from reference TRBV9 and TRBJ1-1 gives the full variable domain: DSGVTQTPKHLITATGQRVTLRCSPRSGDLSVYWYQQSLDQGLQFLIQYYNGEERAKGNILERFSAQQFPDLHSELNLSSLELGDSALYFCASSVAPDRGAEAFFGQGTRLTVV.

V is TRBV28 and J is TRBJ1-5; tentatively, D is TRBD1 (5 bases). This CDR3 contains 12 residues. Deletions cut 11 bases from V and 2 bases from J, with 10 bases between. CDR1 is MDHEN and CDR2 is SYDVKM in the germline V gene. Written as DNA, the CDR3 is TGTGCCGCAGGGTTCGGCAATCAGCCCCAGCATTTT. The encoded protein is CAAGFGNQPQHF.

The V call is TRBV6-2 or TRBV6-3, the J call TRBJ2-3; 13 bases map to TRBD2. Germline CDR1 reads MNHEY; CDR2 reads SVGEGT. V shed 6 bases and J 0 bases; nucleotides not matched to a gene: 6. This CDR3 region has 17 residues. CDR3 amino acids: CASSLPTSGGSTDTQYF. The CDR3 region has the DNA TGTGCCAGCAGCCTCCCGACTAGCGGGGGGAGCACAGATACGCAGTATTTT.

The gene calls are TRBV6-5 and TRBJ2-7; 9 nucleotides align to TRBD1. There are 13 residues in the CDR3. Losses at the gene ends were 6 bases for V and 6 bases for J; bases not matched to a gene: 6. CDR1 is MNHEY, CDR2 SVGAGI, per germline. The CDR3 bases are TGTGCCAGCAGACAGGGGGCTCCCTCCGAGCAGTACTTC. Protein sequence: CASRQGAPSEQYF.

The V call is TRBV6-2 or TRBV6-3, the J call TRBJ2-5; possible D gene TRBD2, 7 bases. Germline assignment: CDR1 MNHEY and CDR2 SVGEGT. The V end was cut by 6 bases, the J end by 1 base, with 18 bases between. This CDR3 spans 16 amino acids. The CDR3 protein is CASSYSWGGLQETQYF. CDR3 in DNA: TGTGCCAGCAGCTATTCCTGGGGGGGCCTCCAAGAGACCCAGTACTTC.

This clone has more than one count but fewer than ten. The V call is TRBV2, the J call TRBJ2-5, with 7 nucleotides matching TRBD2. Germline CDR1 reads SNHLY; CDR2 reads FYNNEI. Trimming took 7 bases from V and 1 from J; bases not matched to a gene: 9. CDR3 length: 15 amino acids. CDR3 protein: CASKTGTKGQETQYF. CDR3 sequence (DNA): TGTGCCAGCAAAACCGGGACTAAAGGCCAAGAGACCCAGTACTTC.

The J gene is TRBJ1-2, the V gene TRBV9, with D possibly being TRBD1 (5 bases). Looked up from germline, CDR1 is SGDLS and CDR2 is YYNGEE. This CDR3 is built from 17 residues. The ends were cut back, 3 bases at V and 4 bases at J, with 22 bases in the middle. CDR3 coding DNA: TGTGCCAGCAGCGCGGGGGGAGACCTCCTCGGACTCTATGGCTACACCTTC. This gives the protein CASSAGGDLLGLYGYTF.

V and J are TRBV10-3 and TRBJ1-1; TRBD1 matches 10 bases. Germline V CDR1 and CDR2: ENHRY, SYGVKD. The CDR3 loop spans 12 amino acids. The V segment lost 6 bases and the J segment 7 bases; nucleotides outside the gene matches: 2. The CDR3 DNA is TGTGCCATCAGGGGACAGGGGTTTGAAGCTTTCTTT. It translates to CAIRGQGFEAFF.

This sequence joins TRBV5-6 and TRBJ1-5, with a weak D call TRBD1 (6 bases). Trimming cost V 2 bases and J 3 bases, with 12 bases left between them. Per germline, CDR1 SGHDT and CDR2 YYEEEE. This CDR3 is built from 15 residues. The CDR3 protein is CASSLGGTHNQPQHF. The DNA for the CDR3 is TGTGCCAGCAGCTTAGGGGGTACCCACAATCAGCCCCAGCATTTT.

The genes are TRBV19 and TRBJ1-6; 11 nucleotides align to TRBD1. The ends lost 4 bases at V and 1 base at J; junction bases unmatched: 6. CDR3 length: 18 residues. CDR1 and CDR2 from the germline V gene are LNHDA and SQIVND (reference sequence). The CDR3 reads CASSTRTGGFSYNSPLHF. The CDR3 DNA reads as TGTGCCAGTAGTACCCGGACAGGGGGCTTTTCCTATAATTCACCCCTCCACTTT. Full variable domain (missing parts from reference TRBV19 and TRBJ1-6): DGGITQSPKYLFRKEGQNVTLSCEQNLNHDAMYWYRQDPGQGLRLIYYSQIVNDFQKGDIAEGYSVSREKKESFPLTVTSAQKNPTAFYLCASSTRTGGFSYNSPLHFGNGTRLTVT.

The chain links TRBV28 to TRBJ1-1; D possibly corresponds to TRBD1 (5 bases). The CDR3 is 11 amino acids. Germline values: CDR1 MDHEN, CDR2 SYDVKM. The V end lost 8 bases, the J end lost 10 bases, and 14 bases lay between the germline ends. As DNA, the CDR3 is TGTGCCAGCCCTTCCGGGGGACGAGCTTTCTTT. Encoded protein: CASPSGGRAFF.

The CDR3 nucleotides read TGTGCCAGCAGCGTAGGTCCCAGTAGCCTGAGGGCAGGGGGAGAGGGCTACACCTTC. The encoded protein is CASSVGPSSLRAGGEGYTF. The chain joins TRBV9 to TRBJ1-2; 7 nucleotides line up with TRBD1. Trimming at V came to 0 bases and at J to 8 bases, leaving 22 bases not matched to a gene. The CDR3 is made up of 19 amino acids. CDR1 is SGDLS, CDR2 YYNGEE, per germline. Full variable domain (rest looked up from reference TRBV9 and TRBJ1-2): DSGVTQTPKHLITATGQRVTLRCSPRSGDLSVYWYQQSLDQGLQFLIQYYNGEERAKGNILERFSAQQFPDLHSELNLSSLELGDSALYFCASSVGPSSLRAGGEGYTFGSGTRLTVV.

This clone was recorded once. CDR3 in DNA: TGTGCCAGCAGCTTAATGGGGGGGATGGATTCACCCCTCCACTTT. Protein sequence: CASSLMGGMDSPLHF. The genes are TRBV7-3 and TRBJ1-6; weak D call: TRBD1 (5 bases). The germline V and J ends were trimmed by 1 base and 8 bases, with 12 bases remaining between them. The germline V gene encodes CDR1 SGHTA and CDR2 FQGTGA. CDR3 length equals 15 residues.

CDR3 sequence reads: CASRLLAGDTGELFF. The CDR3 DNA reads TGTGCCAGCAGATTGCTAGCGGGGGACACCGGGGAGCTGTTTTTT. The chain combines TRBV2 with TRBJ2-2; 10 bases are shared with TRBD2. Trimming removed 6 bases from V and 3 bases from J; junction bases left unmatched: 4. Germline V gives CDR1 SNHLY, CDR2 FYNNEI. The CDR3 totals 15 residues.

The J gene is TRBJ1-1, the V gene TRBV7-8; a weak D match, TRBD1 (5 bases). V was trimmed by 6 bases and J by 1 base, leaving 12 bases between them. Germline values: CDR1 SGHVS, CDR2 FQNEAQ. The CDR3 is made up of 14 amino acids. This CDR3 reads CASRQGVENTEAFF. CDR3 nucleotide sequence: TGTGCCAGCAGGCAAGGGGTGGAGAACACTGAAGCTTTCTTT. Drawing the rest from reference TRBV7-8 and TRBJ1-1, the complete variable domain is GAGVSQSPRYKVAKRGQDVALRCDPISGHVSLFWYQQALGQGPEFLTYFQNEAQLDKSGLPSDRFFAERPEGSVSTLKIQRTQQEDSAVYLCASRQGVENTEAFFGQGTRLTVV.

V gene TRBV10-1 combines with J gene TRBJ1-4; D might be TRBD1 (5 bases). This CDR3 has 16 residues. The V gene lost 3 bases and the J gene lost 6 bases, with 17 bases spanning the gap. Germline CDR1 and CDR2: WNHNN and SYGVQD (reference sequence). The CDR3 loop is CASSEGTRGVHEKLFF. CDR3 sequence (DNA): TGCGCCAGCAGTGAAGGGACCCGGGGGGTACATGAAAAACTGTTTTTT.

This chain joins TRBV11-2 and TRBJ2-1; D is ambiguous. The length of the CDR3 is 12 residues. Germline CDR1 and CDR2: SGHAT and FQNNGV. The V and J ends lost 3 bases and 8 bases respectively, with 8 bases between them. The CDR3 sequence: CASSFSRDEQFF. The DNA of the CDR3 is TGTGCCAGCAGCTTCTCCCGGGATGAGCAGTTCTTC.

The chain joins TRBV2 to TRBJ1-2; 9 bases align to TRBD1. Germline CDR1 reads SNHLY; CDR2 reads FYNNEI. V was pared by 4 bases and J by 5 bases, with 11 bases of the junction left unmatched. The CDR3 sequence is 16 residues long. CDR3 bases: TGTGCCAGCAGTGGCACCGGGACAGGGCTTTTTTATGGCTACACCTTC. Its translation is CASSGTGTGLFYGYTF.

The rearrangement links TRBV27 to TRBJ2-3, with TRBD2 matching over 7 bases. CDR3 length: 15 residues. J gave up 2 bases and V 6 bases, and 8 bases lay outside the gene matches. The germline V gene has CDR1 MNHEY and CDR2 SMNVEV (reference sequence). This chain's CDR3 is CASSGTTGHTDTQYF. CDR3 DNA: TGTGCCAGCAGCGGGACTACGGGGCACACAGATACGCAGTATTTT.

CDR3 DNA sequence: TGTGCCATCGGGGGGGCAGGGGTCGGCTACACCTTC. Its protein is CAIGGAGVGYTF. This sequence joins TRBV10-3 and TRBJ1-2; tentative D call: TRBD1 (6 bases). This CDR3 has 12 amino acids. CDR1 and CDR2 (germline): ENHRY, SYGVKD. The V end lost 8 bases, the J end lost 8 bases, and 15 bases lay between the germline ends.

The J gene is TRBJ1-3, the V gene TRBV7-3; D remains ambiguous. This CDR3 region has 13 residues. The V and J ends lost 5 bases and 4 bases respectively, with 9 bases between them. Germline lookup yields CDR1 SGHTA and CDR2 FQGTGA. The CDR3 region is CASSRTRGNTIYF. In DNA, the CDR3 is TGTGCCAGCAGCCGTACTAGGGGAAACACCATATATTTT.

The chain joins TRBV3-1 (or the pseudogene TRBV3-2) to TRBJ2-2; TRBD1 matches 7 bases. Germline assignment: CDR1 LGHDT and CDR2 YNNKEL (reference sequence). The CDR3 loop spans 13 amino acids. The V segment lost 4 bases and the J segment 6 bases; nucleotides outside the gene matches: 2. CDR3 bases: TGTGCCAGCAGCCTAGACAGGGCCGGGGAGCTGTTTTTT. Encoded protein: CASSLDRAGELFF.

This clone turned up a few times. The rearrangement uses TRBV6-5 and TRBJ2-7; 11 bases line up with TRBD2. Germline values: CDR1 MNHEY, CDR2 SVGAGI. V lost 5 bases and J lost 4; bases outside the gene matches: 7. This CDR3 contains 15 residues. Written as DNA, the CDR3 is TGTGCCAGCAGTACACGACTAGCGGGGAGGTACGAGCAGTACTTC. Translating it yields CASSTRLAGRYEQYF.

In its sample, this clone was seen a few times. The CDR3 is CASRFRETQETQYF. DNA of the CDR3: TGCGCCAGCAGATTCAGGGAAACCCAAGAGACCCAGTACTTC. The V call is TRBV5-1, the J call TRBJ2-5; the D gene is possibly TRBD1 (5 bases). Trimming shortened V by 5 bases and J by 1 base, and 12 bases separated the two germline ends. The CDR3 loop spans 14 amino acids. CDR1 and CDR2 from the germline V gene are SGHRS and YFSETQ.

The V call is TRBV11-3, the J call TRBJ2-2; D is possibly TRBD1 (5 bases). V was trimmed by 3 bases and J by 7 bases, leaving 6 bases between them. This CDR3 contains 12 residues. CDR1 and CDR2 (germline): SGHNT, YENEEA. The CDR3 bases are TGTGCCAGCAGCTTCAGGGACGGGGAGCTGTTTTTT. Its protein is CASSFRDGELFF.

The genes are TRBV5-4 and TRBJ2-7, with 8 bases aligning to TRBD1. Per germline, CDR1 SGHNT and CDR2 YYREEE (reference sequence). This CDR3 is 12 amino acids long. The V gene end was trimmed by 4 bases and the J gene end by 6 bases; junction bases not matched to a gene: 3. CDR3 sequence reads: CASSPDRAEQYF. In DNA, the CDR3 is TGTGCCAGCAGCCCGGACAGGGCCGAGCAGTACTTC.

The chain employs TRBV6-6 and TRBJ1-1; D is ambiguous. Per the germline V gene, CDR1 is MNHNY and CDR2 is SVGAGI (reference sequence). This CDR3 comprises 13 residues. V shed 8 bases and J shed 1 base, with 11 bases lying between them. The CDR3 sequence: CASLQASNTEAFF. The CDR3, as DNA: TGTGCCAGCCTCCAGGCCTCGAACACTGAAGCTTTCTTT.

This chain uses TRBV19 with TRBJ2-1; 8 bases line up with TRBD1. The germline gives CDR1 LNHDA, CDR2 SQIVND (reference sequence). V shed 10 bases and J 9 bases; nucleotides not matched to a gene: 14. The CDR3 spans 14 residues. The CDR3 DNA follows: TGTGCCACTAGACAGGGGACTTCCGACGGTGAGCAGTTCTTC. Translating gives CATRQGTSDGEQFF.

V is TRBV2 and J is TRBJ2-7; tentative D call: TRBD2 (5 bases). Trimming shortened V by 7 bases and J by 6 bases, and 13 bases separated the two germline ends. The germline gives CDR1 SNHLY, CDR2 FYNNEI. This CDR3 region has 12 residues. The CDR3 region is CASTEGVGEQYF. In DNA, the CDR3 is TGTGCCAGCACCGAGGGAGTTGGCGAGCAGTACTTC.